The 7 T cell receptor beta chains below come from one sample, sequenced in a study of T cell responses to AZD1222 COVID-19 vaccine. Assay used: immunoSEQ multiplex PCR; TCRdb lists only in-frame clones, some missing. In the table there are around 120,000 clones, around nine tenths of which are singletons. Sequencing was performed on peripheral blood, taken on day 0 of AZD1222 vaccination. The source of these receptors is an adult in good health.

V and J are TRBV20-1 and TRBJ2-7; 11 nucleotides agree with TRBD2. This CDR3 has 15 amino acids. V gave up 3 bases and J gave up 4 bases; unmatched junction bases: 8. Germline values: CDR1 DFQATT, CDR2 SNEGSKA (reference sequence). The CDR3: CSASERRLAGYEQYF. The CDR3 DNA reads TGCAGTGCTAGTGAGCGCCGACTAGCGGGGTACGAGCAGTACTTC.

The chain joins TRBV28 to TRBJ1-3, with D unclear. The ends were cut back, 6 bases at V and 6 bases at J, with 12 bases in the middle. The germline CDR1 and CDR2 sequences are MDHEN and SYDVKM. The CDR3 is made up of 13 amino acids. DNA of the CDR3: TGTGCCAGCAGCCCAATTCTACTAAACACCATATATTTT. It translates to CASSPILLNTIYF.

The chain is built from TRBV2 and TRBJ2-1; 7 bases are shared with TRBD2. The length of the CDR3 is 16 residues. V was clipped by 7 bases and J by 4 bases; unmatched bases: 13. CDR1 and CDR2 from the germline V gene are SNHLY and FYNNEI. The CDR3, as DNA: TGTGCCAGCATCCCAACCAGCGGGAACGTTTACAATGAGCAGTTCTTC. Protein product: CASIPTSGNVYNEQFF.

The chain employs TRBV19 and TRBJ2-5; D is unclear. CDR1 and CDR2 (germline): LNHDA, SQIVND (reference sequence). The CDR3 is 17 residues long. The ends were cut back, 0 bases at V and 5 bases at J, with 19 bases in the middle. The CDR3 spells CASSIEGLWLERETQYF. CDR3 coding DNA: TGTGCCAGTAGTATAGAAGGTCTGTGGCTAGAGAGGGAGACCCAGTACTTC.

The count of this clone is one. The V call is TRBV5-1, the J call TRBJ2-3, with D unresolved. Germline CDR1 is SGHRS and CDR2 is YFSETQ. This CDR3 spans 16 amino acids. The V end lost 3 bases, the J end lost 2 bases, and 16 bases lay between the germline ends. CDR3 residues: CASSSPPPDATDTQYF. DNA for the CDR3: TGCGCCAGCAGCTCTCCCCCCCCGGACGCCACAGATACGCAGTATTTT.

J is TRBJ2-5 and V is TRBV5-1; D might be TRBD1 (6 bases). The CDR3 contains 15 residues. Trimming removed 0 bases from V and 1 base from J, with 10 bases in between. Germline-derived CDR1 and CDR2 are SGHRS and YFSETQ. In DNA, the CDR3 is TGCGCCAGCAGCTTGGGCCTAGGGGGCCAAGAGACCCAGTACTTC. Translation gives CASSLGLGGQETQYF. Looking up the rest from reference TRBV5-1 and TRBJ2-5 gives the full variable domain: KAGVTQTPRYLIKTRGQQVTLSCSPISGHRSVSWYQQTPGQGLQFLFEYFSETQRNKGNFPGRFSGRQFSNSRSEMNVSTLELGDSALYLCASSLGLGGQETQYFGPGTRLLVL.

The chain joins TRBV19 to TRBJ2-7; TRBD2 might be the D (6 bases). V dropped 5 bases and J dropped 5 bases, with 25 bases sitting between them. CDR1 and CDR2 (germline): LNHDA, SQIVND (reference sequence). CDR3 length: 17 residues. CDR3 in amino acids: CASSPPSGRGGRNEQYF. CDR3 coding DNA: TGTGCCAGTAGTCCCCCTTCCGGGCGGGGAGGACGTAACGAGCAGTACTTC.